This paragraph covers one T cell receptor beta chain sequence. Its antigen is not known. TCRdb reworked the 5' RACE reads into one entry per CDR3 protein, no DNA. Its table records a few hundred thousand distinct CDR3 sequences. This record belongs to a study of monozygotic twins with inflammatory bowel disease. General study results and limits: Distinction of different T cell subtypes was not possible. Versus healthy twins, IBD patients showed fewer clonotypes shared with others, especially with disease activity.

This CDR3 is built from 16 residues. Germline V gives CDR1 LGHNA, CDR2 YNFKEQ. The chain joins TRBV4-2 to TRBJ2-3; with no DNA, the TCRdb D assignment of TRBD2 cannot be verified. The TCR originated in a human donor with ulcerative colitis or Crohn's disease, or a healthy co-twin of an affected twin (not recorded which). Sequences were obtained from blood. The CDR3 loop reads CASSRKRTSATDTQYF.